This TCR beta chain comes out of a study of tumor and adjacent non-tumor tissue in lung cancer. A modified ARM-PCR protocol with three rounds of nested PCR amplified TCRbeta. TCRdb used MiXCR to reprocess the multiplex PCR reads, holding one entry per CDR3 protein. This table has approximately 100,000 distinct CDR3 sequences, 55% to 65% appearing once. CDR3 length: 18 amino acids. The germline V gene encodes CDR1 MDHEN and CDR2 SYDVKM. About this clonotype: One end of the junction does not line up with germline, which may come from a read error.

This sample's RNA came from whole unsorted tissue. This non-tumor lung sample came from over 3 cm beyond the tumor edge. The sequencing sample was made of distant non-tumor lung tissue. The TCR originated in a man younger than 40 with non-small cell lung cancer. The rearrangement joins TRBV28 to TRBJ2-1; D is ambiguous. The CDR3 is CASSSPITEKSSYNEQSF. The CDR3 DNA is TGTGCCAGCAGTTCCCCTATAACGGAGAAGAGCTCCTACAATGAGCAGTCCTTC.